The rows below give T cell receptor beta chains drawn from one sample of a study of early T cells in non-severe SARS-CoV-2 infection. TCRdb independently ran MiXCR on the 5' RACE reads; one entry per CDR3 protein. The profile covers around 68,000 distinct CDR3 sequences, with around 12% appearing a single time and over 1.1% taken by the ten largest. The material sequenced was whole blood, taken at baseline. All receptors come from an adult who was a healthcare worker with PCR-confirmed SARS-CoV-2 infection or an uninfected control (not recorded which). The CDR3 runs from the conserved cysteine through the conserved F or W. D genes are given only for firm matches. A clone size is listed for some rows: how often the clone was seen (once, few, many), or a class if it is expanded.

. few TRBJ2-7 TRBV12-5 CASGSSRGPNYEQYF TGTGCTAGTGGTTCCTCCAGGGGCCCTAACTACGAGCAGTACTTC
. . TRBJ1-2 TRBV5-4 CASSYIQVTQGYTF TGTGCCAGCAGCTACATACAGGTGACTCAGGGCTACACCTTC
. few TRBJ2-5 TRBV11-2 CASSLAGGPETQYF TGTGCCAGCAGCTTAGCGGGGGGCCCAGAGACCCAGTACTTC
TRBD2 few TRBJ2-3 TRBV27 CASSFGGRLGTQYF TGTGCCAGCAGTTTCGGCGGGAGGCTGGGTACGCAGTATTTT
TRBD2 few TRBJ2-1 TRBV27 CASSIGTSGRSNNEQFF TGTGCCAGCAGTATCGGGACTAGCGGAAGGTCCAACAATGAGCAGTTCTTC
TRBD1 few TRBJ2-1 TRBV27 CASSSGQAYNEQFF TGTGCCAGCAGTTCTGGACAGGCGTACAATGAGCAGTTCTTC
. . TRBJ2-1 TRBV6-4 CASSDGSGYNEQFF TGTGCCAGCAGTGACGGGAGCGGCTACAATGAGCAGTTCTTC
TRBD2 . TRBJ2-7 TRBV4-3 CASSQDATSGLFSYEQYF TGCGCCAGCAGCCAAGATGCAACTAGCGGCCTCTTCTCCTACGAGCAGTACTTC
. few TRBJ1-6 TRBV7-7 CASARDKNSPLHF TGTGCTAGTGCACGGGACAAAAATTCACCCCTCCACTTT
. many TRBJ1-6 TRBV11-2 CASSDDKLLSPLHF TGTGCCAGCAGCGACGACAAGTTGTTATCACCCCTCCACTTT